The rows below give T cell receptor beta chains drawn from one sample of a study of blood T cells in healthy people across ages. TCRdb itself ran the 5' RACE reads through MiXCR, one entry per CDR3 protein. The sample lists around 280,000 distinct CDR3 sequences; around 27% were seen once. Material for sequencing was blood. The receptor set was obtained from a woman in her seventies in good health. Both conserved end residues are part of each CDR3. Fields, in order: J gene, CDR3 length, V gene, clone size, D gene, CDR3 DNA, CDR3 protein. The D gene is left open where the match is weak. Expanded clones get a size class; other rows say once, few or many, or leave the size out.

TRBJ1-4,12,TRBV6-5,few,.,TGTGCCAGCAGCGGCGGGAATGAAAAACTGTTTTTT,CASSGGNEKLFF
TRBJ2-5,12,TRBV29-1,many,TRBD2,TGCAGCGTATCGGGAGGTGAAGAGACCCAGTACTTC,CSVSGGEETQYF
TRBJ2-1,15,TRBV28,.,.,TGTGCCAGCAGTTTATTTAGGGTCGCTAGCGAGAAGCAGTTCTTC,CASSLFRVASEKQFF
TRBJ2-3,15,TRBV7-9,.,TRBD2,TGTGCCAGCAGCCAGGCGAGCGGGAGGGGAGATACGCAGTATTTT,CASSQASGRGDTQYF
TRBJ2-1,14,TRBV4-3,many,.,TGCGCCAGCAGCCCACAGGGCAGGAGCTATGAGCAGTTCTTC,CASSPQGRSYEQFF
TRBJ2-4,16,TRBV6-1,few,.,TGTGCCAGCACTGAATGGGGGAGTGGGGCCAAAAACATTCAGTACTTC,CASTEWGSGAKNIQYF
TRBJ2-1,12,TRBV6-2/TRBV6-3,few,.,TGTGCCAGCAGTTGGAGATTTGGTGAGCAGTTCTTC,CASSWRFGEQFF
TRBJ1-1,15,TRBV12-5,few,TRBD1,TGTGCTAGTGGTTCAGCGACAGGGGGCTCGACTGAAGCTTTCTTT,CASGSATGGSTEAFF
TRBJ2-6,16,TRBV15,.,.,TGTGCCACCAGCCGGGGACGGAGCTCTGGGGCCAACGTCCTGACTTTC,CATSRGRSSGANVLTF
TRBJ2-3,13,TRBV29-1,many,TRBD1,TGCAGCGTTGAAGGCAGGGGGCAGGGTACGCAGTATTTT,CSVEGRGQGTQYF
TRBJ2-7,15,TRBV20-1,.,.,TGCAGTGCTGGACCTAACGGGAACCCTCATGACGAGCAGTACTTC,CSAGPNGNPHDEQYF
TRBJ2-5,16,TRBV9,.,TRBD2,TGTGCCAGCAGCCCACTAGCGGGAGATTTGCGAGAGACCCAGTACTTC,CASSPLAGDLRETQYF
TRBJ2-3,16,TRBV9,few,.,TGTGCCAGCAGCGTAGGTCGCGCGGGACGCACAGATACGCAGTATTTT,CASSVGRAGRTDTQYF
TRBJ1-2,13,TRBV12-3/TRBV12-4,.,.,TGTGCCAGCAGTTTAGGGGAGGGTCTGAGCTACACCTTC,CASSLGEGLSYTF
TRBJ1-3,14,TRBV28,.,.,TGTGCCAGCAGTTTATTAGGTCGGGGAAACACCATATATTTT,CASSLLGRGNTIYF
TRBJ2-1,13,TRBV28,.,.,TGTGCCAGCAGTTCCCGGGACTTCAAGGAGCAGTTCTTC,CASSSRDFKEQFF
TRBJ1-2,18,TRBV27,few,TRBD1,TGTGCCAGCAGTCTTCCAACGGACAGGAGACGGGCTAACTATGGCTACACCTTC,CASSLPTDRRRANYGYTF
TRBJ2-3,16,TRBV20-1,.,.,TGCAGTGCTAGAGATCTATTAGCATTTGCACAAGATACGCAGTATTTT,CSARDLLAFAQDTQYF
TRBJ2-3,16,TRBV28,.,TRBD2,TGTGCCAGCAGAGACGCTAGCGGGAGGGCCGTGGATACGCAGTATTTT,CASRDASGRAVDTQYF
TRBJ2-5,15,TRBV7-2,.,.,TGTGCCAGCAGCTTAGTAGTCACAGGGAGAGAGACCCAGTACTTC,CASSLVVTGRETQYF
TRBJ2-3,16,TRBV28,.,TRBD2,TGTGCCAGCAGTTTAATAGCGGGCCTTAGCACAGATACGCAGTATTTT,CASSLIAGLSTDTQYF
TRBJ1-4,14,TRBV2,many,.,TGTGCCAGCAGTGCTCTGCAGGAATGGGAAAAACTGTTTTTT,CASSALQEWEKLFF
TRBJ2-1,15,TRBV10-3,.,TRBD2,TGTGCCATCAGGGCTTTCGGGAGGGATTACAATGAGCAGTTCTTC,CAIRAFGRDYNEQFF
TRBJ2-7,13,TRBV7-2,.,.,TGTGCCAGCAGCGTCGACAGGATTAGCGAGCAGTACTTC,CASSVDRISEQYF
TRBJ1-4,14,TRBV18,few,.,TGTGCCAGCTCCCCCGGGGCAACTAATGAAAAACTGTTTTTT,CASSPGATNEKLFF
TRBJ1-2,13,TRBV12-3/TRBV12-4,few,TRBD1,TGTGCCAGCAGCCGCGGACAGGGGGATGGCTACACCTTC,CASSRGQGDGYTF
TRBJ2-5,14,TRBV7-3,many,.,TGTGCCAGCAGCTTATCCGGGACCAAAGAGACCCAGTACTTC,CASSLSGTKETQYF
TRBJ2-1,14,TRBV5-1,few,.,TGCGCCAGCAGCTTGTCTATAGGGGTAGCTGAGCAGTTCTTC,CASSLSIGVAEQFF
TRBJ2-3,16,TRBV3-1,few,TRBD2,TGTGCCAGCAGCTGGGGGACTAGCGGGAGAGCAGATACGCAGTATTTT,CASSWGTSGRADTQYF
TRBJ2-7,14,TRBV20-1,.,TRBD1,TGCAGTGCTAGATGGGACAGGGGAGTCCGCGAGCAGTACTTC,CSARWDRGVREQYF
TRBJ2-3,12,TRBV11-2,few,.,TGTGCCAGCAGCTTTCGGGGGGATACGCAGTATTTT,CASSFRGDTQYF
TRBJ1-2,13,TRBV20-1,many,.,TGCAGTGCTGCTCTTGGGGGGCCCTATGGCTACACCTTC,CSAALGGPYGYTF
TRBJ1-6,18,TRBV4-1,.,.,TGCGCCAGCAGCCAAGATTTGACAGCCTTCTCCTATAATTCACCCCTCCACTTT,CASSQDLTAFSYNSPLHF
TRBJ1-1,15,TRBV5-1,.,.,TGCGCCAGCCGCCCAGCAGGGTCTGGGAACACTGAAGCTTTCTTT,CASRPAGSGNTEAFF
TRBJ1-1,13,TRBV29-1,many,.,TGCAGCGTTGGGGCCCTAATGAACACTGAAGCTTTCTTT,CSVGALMNTEAFF
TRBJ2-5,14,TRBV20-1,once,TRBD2,TGCAGTGCTCCAGCGGGGGCCGTACAAGAGACCCAGTACTTC,CSAPAGAVQETQYF
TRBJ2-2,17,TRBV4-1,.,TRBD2,TGCGCCAGCAGCCAAAGGGCCCTAGCGGGGAACACCGGGGAGCTGTTCTTT,CASSQRALAGNTGELFF
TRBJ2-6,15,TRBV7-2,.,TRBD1,TGTGCCAGCAGTCAACAGGGGACTGGGGCCAACGTCCTGACTTTC,CASSQQGTGANVLTF
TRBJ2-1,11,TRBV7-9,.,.,TGTGCCAGCAGCCCCGGAGTGGAGCAGTTCTTC,CASSPGVEQFF
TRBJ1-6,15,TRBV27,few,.,TGTGCCAGCAGTTTATCAATAAACAGTGATTCACCCCTCCACTTT,CASSLSINSDSPLHF
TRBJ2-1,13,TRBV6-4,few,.,TGTGCCAGCAGTGATGACCCCTACAATGAGCAGTTCTTC,CASSDDPYNEQFF
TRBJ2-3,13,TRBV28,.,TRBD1,TGTGCCAGCAGTTTGACAGGGTCAGATACGCAGTATTTT,CASSLTGSDTQYF
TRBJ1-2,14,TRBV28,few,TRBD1,TGTGCCAGCAGTGGGGGGACAGGGAACTATGGCTACACCTTC,CASSGGTGNYGYTF
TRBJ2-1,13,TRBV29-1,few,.,TGCAGCGTTGGACAGAGCTCCTACAATGAGCAGTTCTTC,CSVGQSSYNEQFF
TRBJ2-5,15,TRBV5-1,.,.,TGCGCCAGCAGCCGCAGGGAGGGGGTTTTGGAGACCCAGTACTTC,CASSRREGVLETQYF
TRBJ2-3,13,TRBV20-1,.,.,TGCAGTGCTAGAAAGGTGGCCCTAGATACGCAGTATTTT,CSARKVALDTQYF
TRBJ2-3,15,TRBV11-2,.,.,TGTGCCAGCAGCTCAGGCGTTCTTAGCACAGATACGCAGTATTTT,CASSSGVLSTDTQYF
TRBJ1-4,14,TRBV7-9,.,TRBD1,TGTGCCAGCAGCCGGGACAGGGCAGATGAAAAACTGTTTTTT,CASSRDRADEKLFF
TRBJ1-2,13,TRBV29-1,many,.,TGCAGCGTTGAAGGGGAGGGGCGGCATGGCTACACCTTC,CSVEGEGRHGYTF
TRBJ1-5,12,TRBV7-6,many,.,TGTGCCAGCAGCTTAGCGGGTCAGCCCCAGCATTTT,CASSLAGQPQHF
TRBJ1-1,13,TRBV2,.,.,TGTGCCAGCAGTGGTCCGTCGAACACTGAAGCTTTCTTT,CASSGPSNTEAFF
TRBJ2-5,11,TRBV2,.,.,TGTGCTGGTGCGGGTGAAGAGACCCAGTACTTC,CAGAGEETQYF
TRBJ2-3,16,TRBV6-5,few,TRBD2,TGTGCCAGCAGTTCATCACTAGCGCGGAGCACAGATACGCAGTATTTT,CASSSSLARSTDTQYF
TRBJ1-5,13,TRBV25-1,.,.,TGTGCCAGCCCTCATGTGGAAGATCAGCCCCAGCATTTT,CASPHVEDQPQHF
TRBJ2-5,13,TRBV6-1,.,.,TGTGCCAGCAGTTTAGTCAGGGGAGAGACCCAGTACTTC,CASSLVRGETQYF
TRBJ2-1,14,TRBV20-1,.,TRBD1,TGCAGTGCTGGAGATCCGGGACAGGGGTTTGAGCAGTTCTTC,CSAGDPGQGFEQFF
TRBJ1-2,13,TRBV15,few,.,TGTGCCACCAGCAGAGGAGGACTAGTTGGCTACACCTTC,CATSRGGLVGYTF
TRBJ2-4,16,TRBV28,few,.,TGTGCCAGCAGTTTAGGAGGGGTTCGGACCAAAAACATTCAGTACTTC,CASSLGGVRTKNIQYF
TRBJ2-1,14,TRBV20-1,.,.,TGCAGTGCTAGCGGGAGAAAGCGCTACAATGAGCAGTTCTTC,CSASGRKRYNEQFF
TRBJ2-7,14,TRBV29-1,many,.,TGCAGCGTTGCCGAGGCCGGGGTCAAAACCGAGCAGTACTTC,CSVAEAGVKTEQYF